Detailed here is one TCR beta chain. Its target is not known. The assay was immunoSEQ multiplex PCR, and TCRdb's table has in-frame clones only and misses some. The sample contains some 120,000 clones, 91% of which appear only once. The V end was cut by 0 bases, the J end by 10 bases, with 13 bases between. This CDR3 contains 13 residues. Looked up from germline, CDR1 is SGHNT and CDR2 is YYREEE (reference sequence). The data belong to a study of T cell responses to AZD1222 COVID-19 vaccine. General observations from the study: In the spike-specific TCR repertoire, nearly half reportedly target unmutated variant regions. Breadth and depth of Spike-specific TCRs rose after two AZD1222 doses. The CD4 TCRs associated with vaccination extended across spike and predominated at 160-218 and 743-854.

V and J are TRBV5-4 and TRBJ1-1, with D uncertain. Sample: peripheral blood, taken on day 0 of AZD1222 vaccination. The source is an adult in good health. CDR3 region: CASSLVPGERAFF. The DNA of the CDR3 is TGTGCCAGCAGCTTGGTGCCAGGCGAGAGAGCTTTCTTT.